This T cell receptor beta chain was observed in a study of cytomegalovirus exposure and HLA in healthy donors. Study overall: HLA-typed donors were the source of tens of millions of unique TCRs held in an early data release.

Notes on the study in general: Later on, an analysis tied around 17,000 TCR beta sequences to HLA alleles at 0.05 false discovery rate. When the data were analyzed later, several of the most significant clusters appeared to be linked to common viral pathogens.

The CDR3 loop spans 14 amino acids. V lost 5 bases to trimming and J lost 11 bases, with 22 bases between them. From germline, CDR1 is SGHRS and CDR2 YFSETQ. In the case of this clone: Its antigen is not known.

PCR used 60 Vbeta primers and 13 Jbeta primers. The method was immunoSEQ multiplex PCR; TCRdb's version includes in-frame clones alone and lacks a portion of them. The table lists roughly 160,000 clones, less than 90% of them singletons. The receptor's source is a man between 25 and 39 years old in good health and CMV-seronegative. The sequenced sample was PBMCs. This sequence joins TRBV5-1 and TRBJ1-1, with D perhaps TRBD1 (6 bases). CDR3 residues: CASSFYRDTGTAFF. The CDR3 DNA reads TGCGCCAGCAGTTTTTACCGGGACACAGGGACGGCTTTCTTT.